The 27 T cell receptor beta chains below were found in one sample sequenced in a study of CD8 T cells in ankylosing spondylitis. MiXCR, applied by TCRdb to the 5' RACE reads, yields one record per CDR3 protein. The sample shows fewer than 200,000 distinct CDR3 sequences, about 20% of them seen only once. Sequencing was done on a sample of blood, either unsorted or a sorted T cell fraction (not recorded which). Receptors were obtained from a male donor between 5 and 29 years old with ankylosing spondylitis or in good health (not recorded which).

The table lists this clonotype with many counts. The chain carries TRBV10-3 and TRBJ2-7; tentative D call: TRBD2 (6 bases). This CDR3 is 13 amino acids long. Trimming left V 8 bases short and J 6 bases short, with 17 bases between. Per germline, CDR1 ENHRY and CDR2 SYGVKD. CDR3 DNA: TGTGCCATCGGACCGGACTACCTGAGCGAGCAGTACTTC. Residues: CAIGPDYLSEQYF.

This clonotype has ten or more counts. The chain combines TRBV6-5 with TRBJ2-7; 7 bases are a match to TRBD2. Looked up from germline, CDR1 is MNHEY and CDR2 is SVGAGI. The CDR3 spans 16 residues. J lost 0 bases, V lost 6 bases, and 11 bases had no gene match. CDR3 nucleotide sequence: TGTGCCAGCAGACGACGGACTAGTCCGGCCTCCTACGAGCAGTACTTC. It is translated as CASRRRTSPASYEQYF.

This clonotype was observed at least ten times. The chain employs TRBV5-1 and TRBJ1-1, with a possible D match to TRBD1 (5 bases). With 3 bases removed from V and 5 bases from J, the gap between germline ends came to 14 bases. This CDR3 is 14 amino acids long. Per germline, CDR1 SGHRS and CDR2 YFSETQ. The CDR3 spells CASSSPGPGTEAFF. CDR3 DNA: TGCGCCAGCAGCTCACCAGGGCCTGGGACTGAAGCTTTCTTT.

Ten or more counts support this clonotype. The chain carries TRBV27 and TRBJ2-1; 9 bases agree with TRBD1. The CDR3 covers 15 residues. V shed 3 bases and J 2 bases; nucleotides not matched to a gene: 2. The germline gives CDR1 MNHEY, CDR2 SMNVEV (reference sequence). The CDR3 region is CASSFDRGAYNEQFF. The CDR3 nucleotides are TGTGCCAGCAGTTTTGACAGGGGGGCCTACAATGAGCAGTTCTTC.

The genes are TRBV29-1 and TRBJ2-6; TRBD1 might be the D (6 bases). Germline V gives CDR1 SQVTM, CDR2 ANQGSEA. The CDR3 spans 15 residues. Trimming removed 5 bases at V and 0 bases at J, with 11 bases between. The DNA of the CDR3 is TGCAGCGTTCGAGGACAGCACTCTGGGGCCAACGTCCTGACTTTC. Translating gives CSVRGQHSGANVLTF.

This clonotype was seen ten or more times. The chain employs TRBV29-1 and TRBJ2-1; no definite D call. Deletions cut 7 bases from V and 5 bases from J, with 15 bases between. Germline V gene data show CDR1 as SQVTM and CDR2 as ANQGSEA. This CDR3 comprises 13 residues. CDR3 sequence: CSGGQGQDNEQFF. CDR3 nucleotides: TGCAGCGGTGGGCAAGGGCAGGACAATGAGCAGTTCTTC.

The chain uses TRBV9 and TRBJ2-1, with TRBD2 as a possible D gene (6 bases). CDR3 length: 15 amino acids. In germline, CDR1 is SGDLS, CDR2 YYNGEE. V lost 0 bases and J 0 bases, leaving 7 bases between the germline ends. The CDR3 spells CASSVAGASYNEQFF. In DNA, the CDR3 is TGTGCCAGCAGCGTAGCGGGAGCCTCCTACAATGAGCAGTTCTTC.

This clonotype was seen only a few times. The chain is built from TRBV18 and TRBJ2-7; D is possibly TRBD1 (6 bases). The CDR3 consists of 15 residues. V was cut by 5 bases and J by 0 bases, with 14 bases left in between. The germline CDR1 and CDR2 sequences are KGHSH and LQKENI. The chain's CDR3 is CASSTGTQSSYEQYF. CDR3 coding DNA: TGTGCCAGCTCAACCGGGACACAGAGCTCCTACGAGCAGTACTTC.

This clonotype was detected many times. The rearrangement links TRBV6-2 or TRBV6-3 to TRBJ2-1; 13 positions agree with TRBD2. The CDR3 length is 16 residues. V shed 5 bases and J 10 bases; nucleotides not matched to a gene: 11. CDR1 is MNHEY, CDR2 SVGEGT, per germline. In nucleotides, the CDR3 is TGTGCCAGCAGTGTGACTAGCGGGAGGTTGTTCGGAGAGCAGTTCTTC. This translates into CASSVTSGRLFGEQFF.

In this sample, this clonotype turned up many times. The chain carries TRBV12-3 or TRBV12-4 and TRBJ2-5; 11 bases match TRBD1. This CDR3 is 15 amino acids long. The trim removed 6 bases at V and 3 bases at J, leaving 6 bases unmatched. CDR3 protein: CASSTLGQGEETQYF. The CDR3 nucleotides are TGTGCCAGCAGCACCTTGGGACAGGGGGAAGAGACCCAGTACTTC.

Ten or more counts support this clonotype. The V gene is TRBV10-2, the J gene TRBJ2-7; a possible D gene is TRBD1 (6 bases). CDR3 length: 13 amino acids. V lost 8 bases and J lost 0, with 11 bases in between. Germline V gene data show CDR1 as WSHSY and CDR2 as SAAADI. Here the CDR3 reads CASGDTSSYEQYV. DNA of the CDR3: TGCGCCAGCGGGGACACGAGCTCCTACGAGCAGTACGTC.

This chain links TRBV20-1 with TRBJ1-5; D ambiguous. CDR3 length: 14 amino acids. CDR1 is DFQATT, CDR2 SNEGSKA, per germline (reference sequence). V was clipped by 6 bases and J by 1 base, with 13 bases between them. CDR3 residues: CSAQDKDSNQPQHF. CDR3 DNA: TGCAGTGCCCAAGATAAGGACAGCAATCAGCCCCAGCATTTT.

Ten or more counts support this clonotype. The V and J genes are TRBV12-3 or TRBV12-4 and TRBJ1-6; 7 bases agree with TRBD1. The CDR3 is 15 residues long. Trimming took 3 bases from V and 8 from J; bases not matched to a gene: 7. The CDR3 protein is CASSFFGTADSPLHF. For the CDR3, the DNA is TGTGCCAGCAGTTTTTTCGGGACAGCTGATTCACCCCTCCACTTT.

V gene TRBV10-3 combines with J gene TRBJ2-7; 9 bases match TRBD1. Germline loops: CDR1 ENHRY, CDR2 SYGVKD. CDR3 size: 16 residues. This chain's CDR3 is CAFSDPGQGKPYEQYV. CDR3 nucleotide sequence: TGTGCCTTCAGTGACCCCGGACAGGGGAAACCTTACGAGCAGTACGTC.

V usage is TRBV10-2 and J usage is TRBJ2-2, with TRBD2 matching over 11 bases. V was pared by 6 bases and J by 7 bases, with 7 bases of the junction left unmatched. Germline CDR1 WSHSY, CDR2 SAAADI. The CDR3 consists of 15 residues. The CDR3 DNA is TGCGCCAGCAGGGTAGCGGGAGGGCCAGGCGGGGAGCTGTTTTTT. Translated, it gives CASRVAGGPGGELFF.

The chain combines TRBV12-3 or TRBV12-4 with TRBJ2-1; D remains ambiguous. V lost 3 bases and J lost 6, with 15 bases in between. The CDR3 consists of 15 residues. In nucleotides, the CDR3 is TGTGCCAGCAGTTTCATCCTTTTCCCCCCCAATGAGCAGTTCTTC. Translation gives CASSFILFPPNEQFF.

This clonotype showed up many times. The chain joins TRBV29-1 to TRBJ2-7, with D perhaps TRBD1 or TRBD2 (5 bases each). The ends were cut back, 7 bases at V and 3 bases at J, with 16 bases in the middle. The germline V gene has CDR1 SQVTM and CDR2 ANQGSEA. This CDR3 spans 13 amino acids. The CDR3 DNA sequence: TGCAGCGCCCGGGACGGAGAAATCTACGAGCAGTACTTC. Its translation: CSARDGEIYEQYF.

In its sample, this clonotype was seen many times. A junction boundary mismatches the germline segment, possibly from a read error. The chain employs TRBV2 and TRBJ2-1; D not resolved. Looked up from germline, CDR1 is SNHLY and CDR2 is FYNNEI. This CDR3 is built from 11 residues. CDR3 residues: CASVERRLVYF. DNA of the CDR3: TGTGCCAGCGTAGAACGGAGACTCGTCTATTTC.

This clonotype occurred many times. The chain has TRBV7-2 and TRBJ2-7; D is tentatively TRBD1 or TRBD2 (5 bases each). This CDR3 spans 15 amino acids. The germline gives CDR1 SGHTA, CDR2 FQGNSA. V dropped 5 bases and J dropped 0 bases, with 14 bases sitting between them. The CDR3 is CASSHPGRASYEQYF. As DNA, the CDR3 is TGTGCCAGCAGCCACCCGGGGCGCGCCTCCTACGAGCAGTACTTC.

The chain couples TRBV2 to TRBJ1-1; 8 nucleotides match TRBD1. CDR1 is SNHLY, CDR2 FYNNEI, per germline. The CDR3 covers 14 residues. Trimming took 8 bases from V and 5 from J; bases not matched to a gene: 10. The CDR3 loop reads CASWEQGGRTEAFF. For the CDR3, the DNA is TGTGCCAGCTGGGAACAGGGGGGAAGGACTGAAGCTTTCTTT.

In this sample, this clonotype turned up many times. The rearrangement joins TRBV3-1 to TRBJ2-2, with a tentative D call TRBD2 (6 bases). Germline V gene data show CDR1 as LGHDT and CDR2 as YNNKEL (reference sequence). The CDR3 sequence is 14 residues long. V gave up 8 bases and J gave up 1 base, with 11 bases separating them. The DNA of the CDR3 is TGTGCCAGCCGAAACGGGGGGAACACCGGGGAGCTGTTTTTT. It is translated as CASRNGGNTGELFF.

The sample holds many counts of this clonotype. This chain joins TRBV29-1 and TRBJ2-1, with a possible D match to TRBD2 (5 bases). Germline CDR1 is SQVTM and CDR2 is ANQGSEA. V lost 7 bases and J 5 bases, leaving 15 bases between the germline ends. CDR3 size: 13 residues. CDR3 in amino acids: CSGRLTPNNEQFF. DNA of the CDR3: TGCAGCGGAAGACTAACGCCTAACAATGAGCAGTTCTTC.

This clonotype came up many times. The rearrangement joins TRBV29-1 to TRBJ2-1; 11 bases are shared with TRBD2. With 4 bases clipped from V and 8 bases from J, the junction kept 7 bases outside the gene matches. CDR3 length: 14 residues. The germline gives CDR1 SQVTM, CDR2 ANQGSEA. CDR3 sequence: CSVVGTSGGYEQFF. In DNA, the CDR3 is TGCAGCGTTGTCGGGACTAGCGGAGGCTATGAGCAGTTCTTC.

This clonotype was counted ten times or more. V is TRBV12-3 or TRBV12-4 and J is TRBJ2-6; 12 bases map to TRBD1. V lost 4 bases and J lost 3; bases outside the gene matches: 10. This CDR3 has 19 amino acids. DNA for the CDR3: TGTGCCAGCAGTTCCTCCACGGGACAGGGGGCGGTTGGGGCCAACGTCCTGACTTTC. Translating gives CASSSSTGQGAVGANVLTF.

V and J are TRBV7-6 and TRBJ2-1; possibly TRBD2 for D (6 bases). Germline V gene sequence: CDR1 SGHVS, CDR2 FNYEAQ. V dropped 3 bases and J dropped 1 base, with 13 bases sitting between them. This CDR3 is 16 amino acids long. The CDR3 coding sequence is TGTGCCAGCAGCTTCGGAGGGCCCAGATCCTACAATGAGCAGTTCTTC. Amino acid sequence: CASSFGGPRSYNEQFF.

This clonotype was recorded at least ten times. This rearrangement joins TRBV20-1 to TRBJ2-1, with D possibly TRBD1 on 5 matching bases. The germline gives CDR1 DFQATT, CDR2 SNEGSKA (reference sequence). V was cut by 3 bases and J by 6 bases, with 9 bases left in between. The CDR3 spans 12 residues. The CDR3 coding sequence is TGCAGTGCTAGTCATCAGGGCAATGAGCAGTTCTTC. Translating gives CSASHQGNEQFF.

This clonotype has a count of ten or more. The rearrangement links TRBV14 to TRBJ2-3; maybe TRBD1 (6 bases). V shed 5 bases and J shed 0 bases, with 12 bases lying between them. Germline CDR1 is SGHDN and CDR2 is FVKESK. The CDR3 is made up of 15 amino acids. CDR3 amino acids: CASSFGGQSTDTQYF. The CDR3 DNA sequence: TGTGCCAGCAGCTTTGGGGGACAAAGCACAGATACGCAGTATTTT.